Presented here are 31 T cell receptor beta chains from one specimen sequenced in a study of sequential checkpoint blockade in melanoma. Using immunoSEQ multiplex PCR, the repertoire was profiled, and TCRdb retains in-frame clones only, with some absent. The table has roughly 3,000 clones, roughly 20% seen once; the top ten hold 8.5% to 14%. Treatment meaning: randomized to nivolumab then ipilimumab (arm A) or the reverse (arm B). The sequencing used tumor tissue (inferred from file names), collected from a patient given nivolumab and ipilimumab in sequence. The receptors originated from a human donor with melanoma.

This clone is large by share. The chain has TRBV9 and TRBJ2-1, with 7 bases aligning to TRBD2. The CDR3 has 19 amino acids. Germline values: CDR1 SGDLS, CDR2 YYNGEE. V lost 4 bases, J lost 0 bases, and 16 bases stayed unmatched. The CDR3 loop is CASSTPKGFPGGSYNEQFF. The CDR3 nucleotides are TGTGCCAGCAGCACTCCAAAAGGGTTCCCGGGGGGCTCCTACAATGAGCAGTTCTTC. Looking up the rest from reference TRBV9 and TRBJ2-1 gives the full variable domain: DSGVTQTPKHLITATGQRVTLRCSPRSGDLSVYWYQQSLDQGLQFLIQYYNGEERAKGNILERFSAQQFPDLHSELNLSSLELGDSALYFCASSTPKGFPGGSYNEQFFGPGTRLTVL.

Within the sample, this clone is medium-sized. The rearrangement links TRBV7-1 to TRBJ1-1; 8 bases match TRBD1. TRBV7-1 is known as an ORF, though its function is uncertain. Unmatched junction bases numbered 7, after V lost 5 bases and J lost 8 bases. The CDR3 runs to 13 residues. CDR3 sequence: CASSALQGVEAFF. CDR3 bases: TGTGCCAGCAGCGCTCTACAGGGGGTAGAAGCTTTCTTT.

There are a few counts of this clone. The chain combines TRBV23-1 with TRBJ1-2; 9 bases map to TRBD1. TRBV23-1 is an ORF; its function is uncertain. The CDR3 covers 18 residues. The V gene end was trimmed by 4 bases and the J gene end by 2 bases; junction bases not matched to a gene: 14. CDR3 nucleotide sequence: TGCGCCAGCAGTCTTATCAGGACAGGGGAGTTGTCGAACTATGGCTACACCTTC. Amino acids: CASSLIRTGELSNYGYTF.

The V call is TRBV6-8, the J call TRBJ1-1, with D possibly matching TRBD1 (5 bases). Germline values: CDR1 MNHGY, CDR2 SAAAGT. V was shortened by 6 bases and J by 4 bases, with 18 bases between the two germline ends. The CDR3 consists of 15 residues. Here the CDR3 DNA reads TGTGCCAGCAGACACTACACCGGGGACGGCACTGAAGCTTTCTTT. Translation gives CASRHYTGDGTEAFF.

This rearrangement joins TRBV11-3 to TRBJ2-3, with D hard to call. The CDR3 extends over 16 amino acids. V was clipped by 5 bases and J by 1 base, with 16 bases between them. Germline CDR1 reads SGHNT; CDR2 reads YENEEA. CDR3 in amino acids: CASSPFWGYGTDTQYF. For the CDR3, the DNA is TGTGCCAGCAGCCCATTTTGGGGTTATGGCACAGATACGCAGTATTTT. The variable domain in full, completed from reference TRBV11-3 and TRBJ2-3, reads EAGVVQSPRYKIIEKKQPVAFWCNPISGHNTLYWYLQNLGQGPELLIRYENEEAVDDSQLPKDRFSAERLKGVDSTLKIQPAELGDSAVYLCASSPFWGYGTDTQYFGPGTRLTVL.

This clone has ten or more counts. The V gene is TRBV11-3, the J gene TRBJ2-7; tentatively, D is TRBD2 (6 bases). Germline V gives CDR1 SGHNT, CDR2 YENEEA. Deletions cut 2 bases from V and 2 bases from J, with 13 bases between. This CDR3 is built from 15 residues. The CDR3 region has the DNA TGTGCCAGCAGCTTATTCGGGGGAAGAACCTACGAGCAGTACTTC. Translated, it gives CASSLFGGRTYEQYF. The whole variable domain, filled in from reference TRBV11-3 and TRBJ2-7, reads EAGVVQSPRYKIIEKKQPVAFWCNPISGHNTLYWYLQNLGQGPELLIRYENEEAVDDSQLPKDRFSAERLKGVDSTLKIQPAELGDSAVYLCASSLFGGRTYEQYFGPGTRLTVT.

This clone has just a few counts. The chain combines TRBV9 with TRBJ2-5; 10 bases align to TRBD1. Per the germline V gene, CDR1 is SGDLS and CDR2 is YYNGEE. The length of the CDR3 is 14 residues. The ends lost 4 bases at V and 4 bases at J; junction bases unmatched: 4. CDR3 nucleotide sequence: TGTGCCAGCAGCCGGGACAGGGGTCGAGAGACCCAGTACTTC. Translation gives CASSRDRGRETQYF.

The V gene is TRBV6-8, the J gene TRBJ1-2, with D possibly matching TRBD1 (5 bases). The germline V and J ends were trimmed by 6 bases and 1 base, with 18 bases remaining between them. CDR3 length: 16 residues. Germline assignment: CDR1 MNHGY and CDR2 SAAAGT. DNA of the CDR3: TGTGCCAGCAGCCCTAGAACAGGTTCCCTTAACTATGGCTACACCTTC. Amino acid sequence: CASSPRTGSLNYGYTF.

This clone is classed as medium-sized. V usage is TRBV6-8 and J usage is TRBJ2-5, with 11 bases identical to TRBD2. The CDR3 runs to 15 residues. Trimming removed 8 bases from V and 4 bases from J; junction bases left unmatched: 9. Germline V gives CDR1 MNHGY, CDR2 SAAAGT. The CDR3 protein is CASEGSGGASETQYF. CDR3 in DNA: TGTGCCAGCGAAGGTAGCGGGGGGGCCTCAGAGACCCAGTACTTC.

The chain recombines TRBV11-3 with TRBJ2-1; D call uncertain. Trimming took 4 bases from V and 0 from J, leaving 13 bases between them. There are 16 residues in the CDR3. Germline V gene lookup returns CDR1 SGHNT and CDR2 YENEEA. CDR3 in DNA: TGTGCCAGCAGCTCCCGTGGCAGGAGCTCCTACAATGAGCAGTTCTTC. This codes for CASSSRGRSSYNEQFF. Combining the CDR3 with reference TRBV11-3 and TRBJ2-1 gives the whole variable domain EAGVVQSPRYKIIEKKQPVAFWCNPISGHNTLYWYLQNLGQGPELLIRYENEEAVDDSQLPKDRFSAERLKGVDSTLKIQPAELGDSAVYLCASSSRGRSSYNEQFFGPGTRLTVL.

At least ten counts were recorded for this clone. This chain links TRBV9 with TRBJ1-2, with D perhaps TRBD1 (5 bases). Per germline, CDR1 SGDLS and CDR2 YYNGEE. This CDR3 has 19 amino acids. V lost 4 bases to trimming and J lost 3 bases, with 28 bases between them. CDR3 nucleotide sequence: TGTGCCAGCAGCTTAGGGGCTCCTCCCCCGGGAGCCTCGGACTATGGCTACACCTTC. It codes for CASSLGAPPPGASDYGYTF.

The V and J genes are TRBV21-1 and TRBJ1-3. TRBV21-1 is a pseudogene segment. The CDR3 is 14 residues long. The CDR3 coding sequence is TGTGCCAGCAGCGTTGAAGCTACTGGAAACACCATATATTTT. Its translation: CASSVEATGNTIYF.

The CDR3 region has the DNA TGCGCCAGCAGCTTGTCTAGCGGGGGGCCGGAAGAGACCCAGTACTTC. It encodes CASSLSSGGPEETQYF. The J gene is TRBJ2-5, the V gene TRBV5-1, with 11 positions matching TRBD2. Germline lookup yields CDR1 SGHRS and CDR2 YFSETQ. V was clipped by 1 base and J by 3 bases; unmatched bases: 5. CDR3 length: 16 amino acids.

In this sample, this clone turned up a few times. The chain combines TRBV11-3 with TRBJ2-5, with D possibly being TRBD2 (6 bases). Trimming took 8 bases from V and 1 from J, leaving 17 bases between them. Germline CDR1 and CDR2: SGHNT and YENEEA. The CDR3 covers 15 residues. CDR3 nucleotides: TGTGCCAGCCCGGGGCGGGGAGAATTCCAAGAGACCCAGTACTTC. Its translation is CASPGRGEFQETQYF.

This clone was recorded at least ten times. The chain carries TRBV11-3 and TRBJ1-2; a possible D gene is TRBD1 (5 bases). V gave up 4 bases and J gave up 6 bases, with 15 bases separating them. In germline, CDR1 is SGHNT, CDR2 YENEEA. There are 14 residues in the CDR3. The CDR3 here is CASSWVSGEDGYTF. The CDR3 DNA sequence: TGTGCCAGCAGCTGGGTGTCGGGGGAAGATGGCTACACCTTC.

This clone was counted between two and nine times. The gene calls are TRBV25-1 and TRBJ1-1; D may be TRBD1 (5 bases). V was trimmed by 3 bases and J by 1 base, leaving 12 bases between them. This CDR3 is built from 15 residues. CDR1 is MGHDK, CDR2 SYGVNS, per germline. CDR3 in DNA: TGTGCCAGCAGTGATGGGGGTAGGAGGAACACTGAAGCTTTCTTT. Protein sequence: CASSDGGRRNTEAFF.

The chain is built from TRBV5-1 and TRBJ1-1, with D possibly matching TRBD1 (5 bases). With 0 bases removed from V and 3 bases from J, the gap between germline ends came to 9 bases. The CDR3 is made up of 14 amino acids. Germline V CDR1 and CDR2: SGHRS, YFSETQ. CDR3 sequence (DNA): TGCGCCAGCAGCTTGGCCTTCAGGGACACTGAAGCTTTCTTT. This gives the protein CASSLAFRDTEAFF.

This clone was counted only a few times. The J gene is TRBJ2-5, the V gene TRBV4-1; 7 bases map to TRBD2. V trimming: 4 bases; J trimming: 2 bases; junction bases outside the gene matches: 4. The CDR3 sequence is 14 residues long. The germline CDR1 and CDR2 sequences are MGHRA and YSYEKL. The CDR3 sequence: CASSRAGVQETQYF. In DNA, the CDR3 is TGCGCCAGCAGCCGGGCGGGGGTACAAGAGACCCAGTACTTC.

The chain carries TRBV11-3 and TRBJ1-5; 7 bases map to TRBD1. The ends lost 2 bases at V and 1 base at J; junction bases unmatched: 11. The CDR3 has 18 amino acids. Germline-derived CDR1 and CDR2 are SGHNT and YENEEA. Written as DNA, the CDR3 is TGTGCCAGCAGCTTAAATCAGGGGGGACGGTTCAGCAATCAGCCCCAGCATTTT. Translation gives CASSLNQGGRFSNQPQHF.

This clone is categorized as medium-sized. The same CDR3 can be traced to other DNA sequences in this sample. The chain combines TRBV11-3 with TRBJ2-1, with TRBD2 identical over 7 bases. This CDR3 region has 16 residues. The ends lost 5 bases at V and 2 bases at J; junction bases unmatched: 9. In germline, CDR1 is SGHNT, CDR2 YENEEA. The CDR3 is CASSPTSGGTYNEQFF. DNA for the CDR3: TGTGCCAGCAGCCCCACTTCGGGGGGTACCTACAATGAGCAGTTCTTC.

The CDR3 DNA reads as TGTGCCAGTAGTATAGGAGGGCTGAACACTGAAGCTTTCTTT. Residues: CASSIGGLNTEAFF. The chain combines TRBV19 with TRBJ1-1; the D is unclear. The germline V gene has CDR1 LNHDA and CDR2 SQIVND (reference sequence). This CDR3 contains 14 residues. Trimming left V 1 base short and J 0 bases short, with 6 bases between.

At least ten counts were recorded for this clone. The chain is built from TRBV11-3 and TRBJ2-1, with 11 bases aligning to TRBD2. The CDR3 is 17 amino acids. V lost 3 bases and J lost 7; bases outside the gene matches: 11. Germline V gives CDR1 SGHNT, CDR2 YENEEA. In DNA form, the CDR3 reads TGTGCCAGCAGCTTCCAATTGCTAGCGGGGGGTTTTAATGAGCAGTTCTTC. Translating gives CASSFQLLAGGFNEQFF.

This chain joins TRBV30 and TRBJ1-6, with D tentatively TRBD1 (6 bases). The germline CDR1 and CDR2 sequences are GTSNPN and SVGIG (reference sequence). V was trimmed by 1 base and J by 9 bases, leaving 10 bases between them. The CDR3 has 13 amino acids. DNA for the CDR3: TGTGCCTGGAGTGCAGGGGATGGTTCACCCCTCCACTTT. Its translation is CAWSAGDGSPLHF.

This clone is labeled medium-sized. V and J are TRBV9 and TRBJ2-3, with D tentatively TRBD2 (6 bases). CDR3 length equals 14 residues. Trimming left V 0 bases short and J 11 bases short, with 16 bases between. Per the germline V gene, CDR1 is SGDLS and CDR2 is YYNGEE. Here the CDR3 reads CASSVVAAGTLQYF. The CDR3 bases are TGTGCCAGCAGCGTAGTAGCCGCGGGAACCCTGCAGTATTTT. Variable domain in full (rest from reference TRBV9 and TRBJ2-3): DSGVTQTPKHLITATGQRVTLRCSPRSGDLSVYWYQQSLDQGLQFLIQYYNGEERAKGNILERFSAQQFPDLHSELNLSSLELGDSALYFCASSVVAAGTLQYFGPGTRLTVL.

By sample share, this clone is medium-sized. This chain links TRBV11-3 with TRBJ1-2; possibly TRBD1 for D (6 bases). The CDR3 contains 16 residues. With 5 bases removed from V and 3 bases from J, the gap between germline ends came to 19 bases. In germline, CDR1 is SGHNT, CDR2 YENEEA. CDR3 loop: CASSPGQRSIHYGYTF. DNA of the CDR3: TGTGCCAGCAGCCCTGGACAGCGATCAATTCACTATGGCTACACCTTC.

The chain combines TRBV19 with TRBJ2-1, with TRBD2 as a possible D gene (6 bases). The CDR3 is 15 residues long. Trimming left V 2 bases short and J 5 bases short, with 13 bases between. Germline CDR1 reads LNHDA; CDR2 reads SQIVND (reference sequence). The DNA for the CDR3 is TGTGCCAGTAGTATACGGGAAGCGGGTAACAATGAGCAGTTCTTC. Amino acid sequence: CASSIREAGNNEQFF.

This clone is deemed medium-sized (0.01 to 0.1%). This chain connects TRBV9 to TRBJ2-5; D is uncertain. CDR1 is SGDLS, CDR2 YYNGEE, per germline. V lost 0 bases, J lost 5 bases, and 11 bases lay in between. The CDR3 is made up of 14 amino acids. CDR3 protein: CASSVGFGEETQYF. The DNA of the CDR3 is TGTGCCAGCAGCGTAGGTTTCGGTGAGGAGACCCAGTACTTC. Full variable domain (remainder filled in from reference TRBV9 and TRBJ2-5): DSGVTQTPKHLITATGQRVTLRCSPRSGDLSVYWYQQSLDQGLQFLIQYYNGEERAKGNILERFSAQQFPDLHSELNLSSLELGDSALYFCASSVGFGEETQYFGPGTRLLVL.

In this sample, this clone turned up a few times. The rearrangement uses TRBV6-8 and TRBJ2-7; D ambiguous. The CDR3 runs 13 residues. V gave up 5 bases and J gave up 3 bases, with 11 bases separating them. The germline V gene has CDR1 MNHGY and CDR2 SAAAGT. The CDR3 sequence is CASSPPPSYEQYF. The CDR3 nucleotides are TGTGCCAGCAGTCCCCCTCCAAGCTACGAGCAGTACTTC.

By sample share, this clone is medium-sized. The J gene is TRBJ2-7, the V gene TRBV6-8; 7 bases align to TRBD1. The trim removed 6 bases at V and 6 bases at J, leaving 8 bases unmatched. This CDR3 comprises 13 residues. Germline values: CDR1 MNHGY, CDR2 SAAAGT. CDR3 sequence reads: CASSLYRGGEQYF. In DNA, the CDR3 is TGTGCCAGCAGCCTCTACAGGGGCGGCGAGCAGTACTTC.

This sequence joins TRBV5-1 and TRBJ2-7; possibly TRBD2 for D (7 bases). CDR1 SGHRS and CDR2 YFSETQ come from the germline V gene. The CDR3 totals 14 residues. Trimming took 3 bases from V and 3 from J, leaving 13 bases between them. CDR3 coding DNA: TGCGCCAGCAGCTCTCGGGGGGCCGGCTACGAGCAGTACTTC. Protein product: CASSSRGAGYEQYF.

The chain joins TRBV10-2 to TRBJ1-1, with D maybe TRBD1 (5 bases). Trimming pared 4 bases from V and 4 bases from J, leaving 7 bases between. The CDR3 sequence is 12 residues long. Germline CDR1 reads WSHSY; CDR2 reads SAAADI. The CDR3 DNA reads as TGCGCCAGCAGTGCGGGGGGCACTGAAGCTTTCTTT. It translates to CASSAGGTEAFF.